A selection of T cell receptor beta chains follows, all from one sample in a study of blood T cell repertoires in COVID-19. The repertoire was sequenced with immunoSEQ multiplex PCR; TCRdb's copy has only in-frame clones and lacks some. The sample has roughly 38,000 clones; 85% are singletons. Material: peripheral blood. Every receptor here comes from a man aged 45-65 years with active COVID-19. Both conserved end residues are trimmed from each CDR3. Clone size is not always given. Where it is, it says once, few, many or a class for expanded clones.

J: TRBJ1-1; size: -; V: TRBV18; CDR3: ASSPVGGLNTEAF
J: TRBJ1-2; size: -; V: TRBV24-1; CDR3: ATSEYPDSSYGYT
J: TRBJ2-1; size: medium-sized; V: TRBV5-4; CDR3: ASSLVKANEQF
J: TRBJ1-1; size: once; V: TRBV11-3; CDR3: ASSLGEGGEAF
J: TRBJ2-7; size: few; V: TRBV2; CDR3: ASRGRGTSYEQY
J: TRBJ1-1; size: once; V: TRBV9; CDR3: ASSAQQGESEAF
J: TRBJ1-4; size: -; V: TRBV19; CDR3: ASSRQGRSNEKLF
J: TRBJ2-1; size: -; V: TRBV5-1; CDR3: ASGTSGHYNEQF
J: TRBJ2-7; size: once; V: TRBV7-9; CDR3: ASSFGESYEQY
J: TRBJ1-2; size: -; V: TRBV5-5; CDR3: ASSLFGTDYGYT
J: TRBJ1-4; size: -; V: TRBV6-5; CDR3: ASSAGQTNEKLF
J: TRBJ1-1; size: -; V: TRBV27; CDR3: ASTQGAVTEAF
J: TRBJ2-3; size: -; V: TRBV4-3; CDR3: ASSPGQGEGTDTQY
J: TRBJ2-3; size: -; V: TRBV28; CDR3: ASTPGSTDTQY
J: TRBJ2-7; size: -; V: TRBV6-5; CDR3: ASRQVLSYEQY
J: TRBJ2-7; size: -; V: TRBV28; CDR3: ASSRLAQEQY
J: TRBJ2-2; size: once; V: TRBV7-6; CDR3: ASSIRVEAGELF
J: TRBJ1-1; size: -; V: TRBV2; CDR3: ASRGGGTEAF
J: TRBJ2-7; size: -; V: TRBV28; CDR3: ASSLSTSGPYEQY
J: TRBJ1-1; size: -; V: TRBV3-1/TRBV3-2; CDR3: ASSQIIPGQGAISEAF
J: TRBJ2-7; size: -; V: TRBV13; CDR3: ASSPPQPLLSSYEQY
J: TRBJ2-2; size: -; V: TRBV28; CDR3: ASNLAGGYTGELF